This T cell receptor (beta chain) came from a study of technical replicates of blood from a few donors. Sequencing used immunoSEQ multiplex PCR; TCRdb keeps in-frame clones, though not all of them. The sample lists 65,000 to 85,000 clones, about nine tenths occurring once. The germline gives CDR1 SNHLY, CDR2 FYNNEI. V gave up 8 bases and J gave up 5 bases, with 12 bases separating them. The CDR3 sequence is 13 residues long. The clonotype comes from a human donor in good health. Sample: T cells isolated from PBMCs. The rearrangement joins TRBV2 to TRBJ1-4; D is undetermined. Here the CDR3 reads CASSEGLNEKLFF. For the CDR3, the DNA is TGTGCCAGCTCGGAGGGCCTAAATGAAAAACTGTTTTTT.